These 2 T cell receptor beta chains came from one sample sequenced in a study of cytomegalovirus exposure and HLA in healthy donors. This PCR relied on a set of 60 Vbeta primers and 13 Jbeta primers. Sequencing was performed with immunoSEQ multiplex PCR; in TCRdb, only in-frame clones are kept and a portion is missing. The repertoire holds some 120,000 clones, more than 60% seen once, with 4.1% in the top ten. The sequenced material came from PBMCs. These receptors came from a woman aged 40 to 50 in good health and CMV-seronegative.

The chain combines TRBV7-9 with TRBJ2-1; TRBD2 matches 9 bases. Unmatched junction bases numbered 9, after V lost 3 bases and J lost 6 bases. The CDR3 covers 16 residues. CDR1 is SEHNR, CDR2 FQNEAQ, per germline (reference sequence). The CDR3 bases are TGTGCCAGCAGCTTTACCCTAGCGGGGACGTTCAATGAGCAGTTCTTC. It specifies CASSFTLAGTFNEQFF.

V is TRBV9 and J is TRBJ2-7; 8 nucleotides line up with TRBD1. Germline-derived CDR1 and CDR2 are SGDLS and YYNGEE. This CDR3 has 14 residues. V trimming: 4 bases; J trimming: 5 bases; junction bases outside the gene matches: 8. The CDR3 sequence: CASSPWTGKNEQYF. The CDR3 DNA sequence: TGTGCCAGCAGCCCTTGGACAGGGAAAAACGAGCAGTACTTC.